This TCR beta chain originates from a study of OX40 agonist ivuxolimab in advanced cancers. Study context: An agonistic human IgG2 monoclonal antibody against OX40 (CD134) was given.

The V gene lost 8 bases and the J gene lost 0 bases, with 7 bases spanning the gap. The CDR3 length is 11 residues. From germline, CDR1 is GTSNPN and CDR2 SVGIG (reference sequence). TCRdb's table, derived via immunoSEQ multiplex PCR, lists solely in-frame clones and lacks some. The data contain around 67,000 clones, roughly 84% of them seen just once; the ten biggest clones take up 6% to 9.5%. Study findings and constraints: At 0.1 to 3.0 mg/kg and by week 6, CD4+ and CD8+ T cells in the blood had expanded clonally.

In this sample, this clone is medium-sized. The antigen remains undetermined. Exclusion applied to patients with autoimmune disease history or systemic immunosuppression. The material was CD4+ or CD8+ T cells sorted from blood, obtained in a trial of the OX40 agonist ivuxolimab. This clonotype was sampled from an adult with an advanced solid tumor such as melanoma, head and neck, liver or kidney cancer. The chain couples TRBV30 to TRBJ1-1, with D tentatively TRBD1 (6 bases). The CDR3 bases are TGTGCCCACAGGGTGAACACTGAAGCTTTCTTT. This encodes CAHRVNTEAFF.